This TCR beta chain was recorded in a study of metastatic and nonmetastatic thyroid tumors. Study details: The comparison covered peripheral blood and tumor or nodule tissue in malignant and benign thyroid patients. Study outcomes and limitations: Within blood and tumor, benign nodules reportedly had significantly lower TCR beta diversity than malignant thyroid tumors did.

TCRdb re-clonotyped the PCR reads through MiXCR. The sample lists approximately 12,000 clones; 30% to 35% were seen once. With 6 bases removed from V and 10 bases from J, the gap between germline ends came to 16 bases. CDR3 length: 12 amino acids. Germline CDR1 and CDR2: MNHNS and SASEGT. This clone was observed a handful of times. Its antigen remains unknown. Patients were all untreated before their thyroid surgery. The sequence was obtained from a female donor with papillary thyroid cancer or a benign thyroid nodule (not recorded which). Some clones in this sample may be carry-over from other donors' samples. The chain uses TRBV6-1 and TRBJ2-7; unclear D gene. Material: tumor tissue. CDR3 loop: CASSDDLYGQYF. CDR3 coding DNA: TGTGCCAGCAGCGACGACCTCTACGGTCAGTACTTC.